The 7 T cell receptor beta chains below all came from one sample that was sequenced in a study of T cell repertoires in cytomegalovirus infection (dated by TCRdb to about 2019). These reads were obtained on an Illumina HiSeq 1500. TCRdb reprocessed the public reads (quality trimming at Q25 with fastp, clone calling with MiXCR) and kept in-frame beta chains. Records with the same CDR3 protein are collapsed into one entry carrying the most frequent genes and DNA. The sample includes more than 500,000 distinct CDR3 sequences, with 16% observed a single time. 20% to 30% of the sample is in the top ten clones. Sample: CD8+ T cells from PBMCs. Receptors were obtained from a human donor in good health (CMV status not recorded). Some clones in this sample may be carry-over from other donors' samples.

This clonotype was observed many times. The chain employs TRBV12-3 or TRBV12-4 and TRBJ2-2; D is undetermined. The length of the CDR3 is 17 residues. Trimming removed 3 bases at V and 0 bases at J, with 14 bases between. The CDR3 nucleotides are TGTGCCAGCAGTTTTTCCTCACTTACAACGAACACCGGGGAGCTGTTTTTT. Protein: CASSFSSLTTNTGELFF.

Many counts were recorded for this clonotype. This sequence joins TRBV7-9 and TRBJ2-3; TRBD1 matches 7 bases. Germline V lookup: CDR1 SEHNR, CDR2 FQNEAQ (reference sequence). The J segment lost 3 bases and the V segment lost 6 bases, leaving 18 bases of the junction unmatched. The CDR3 loop spans 18 amino acids. CDR3 in amino acids: CASSSNRGRAPGTDTQYF. The CDR3 nucleotides read TGTGCCAGCAGTTCCAACAGGGGAAGAGCTCCGGGAACAGATACGCAGTATTTT.

V is TRBV7-9 and J is TRBJ2-1, with unresolved D. Between the trimmed V and J ends, which lost 0 bases and 5 bases, there was a span of 11 bases. CDR1 and CDR2 (germline): SEHNR, FQNEAQ (reference sequence). The CDR3 contains 15 residues. For the CDR3, the DNA is TGTGCCAGCAGCTTAGCGGGCCGGAATCACAATGAGCAGTTCTTC. It yields the protein CASSLAGRNHNEQFF.

This clonotype was seen only a few times. The gene calls are TRBV6-5 and TRBJ1-3, with a weak D call TRBD1 (5 bases). The CDR3 totals 19 residues. Germline assignment: CDR1 MNHEY and CDR2 SVGAGI. Trimming cost V 5 bases and J 0 bases, with 23 bases left between them. In DNA form, the CDR3 reads TGTGCCAGCAGTCTTCAGGGTTTGGCAAGACCTCTCTCTGGAAACACCATATATTTT. Protein sequence: CASSLQGLARPLSGNTIYF.

This clonotype has ten or more counts. This chain links TRBV7-9 with TRBJ2-3, with TRBD1 matching 7 bases. The germline gives CDR1 SEHNR, CDR2 FQNEAQ (reference sequence). With 5 bases clipped from V and 3 bases from J, the junction kept 14 bases outside the gene matches. This CDR3 has 17 amino acids. The DNA for the CDR3 is TGTGCCAGCAGCACCCGAGGGGGCGCAGAGGGAACAGATACGCAGTATTTT. Its translation is CASSTRGGAEGTDTQYF.

This clonotype was counted a few times. This chain connects TRBV14 to TRBJ2-1; the match to TRBD2 covers 10 bases. Unmatched junction bases numbered 9, after V lost 8 bases and J lost 8 bases. There are 14 residues in the CDR3. Per the germline V gene, CDR1 is SGHDN and CDR2 is FVKESK. The CDR3 sequence: CASGKRGGPYEQFF. CDR3 sequence (DNA): TGTGCCAGCGGGAAGCGGGGGGGCCCTTATGAGCAGTTCTTC.

The sample holds a few counts of this clonotype. CDR3: CASSPPGAGGYTF. In DNA, the CDR3 is TGTGCCAGCAGTCCCCCGGGGGCTGGGGGCTACACCTTC. The chain has TRBV27 and TRBJ1-2, with a tentative D call TRBD1 (6 bases). The germline CDR1 and CDR2 sequences are MNHEY and SMNVEV (reference sequence). The V and J ends lost 5 bases and 8 bases respectively, with 15 bases between them. The CDR3 spans 13 residues.